These 16 T cell receptor beta chains were all obtained from the same sample, sequenced in a study of shared clonotypes between healthy human individuals. Terminally differentiated effector memory CD45RA+ cells were excluded from the naive CD8 cells, which were CD45RO-negative and positively selected for CCR7. This table comes from immunoSEQ multiplex PCR, and its TCRdb copy is limited to in-frame clones, with some not included. The sample lists about 2.1 million clones; more than 85% were seen once. The sequencing input was naive CD8+ T cells from PBMCs. The source of these receptors is a man between 18 and 35 years old in good health. Some clones in this sample may be carry-over from other donors' samples.

This rearrangement joins TRBV9 to TRBJ2-3, with no clear D. There are 14 residues in the CDR3. Germline CDR1 reads SGDLS; CDR2 reads YYNGEE. The V gene lost 4 bases and the J gene lost 4 bases, with 13 bases spanning the gap. CDR3 DNA sequence: TGTGCCAGCAGCCCAGATGGTACGGCAGATACGCAGTATTTT. It is translated as CASSPDGTADTQYF.

The chain combines TRBV2 with TRBJ1-1; D is possibly TRBD1 (5 bases). V was cut by 6 bases and J by 5 bases, with 19 bases left in between. The germline V gene encodes CDR1 SNHLY and CDR2 FYNNEI. The CDR3 extends over 15 amino acids. The CDR3 spells CASRATGGGLTEAFF. In DNA form, the CDR3 reads TGTGCCAGCAGGGCGACTGGCGGGGGGTTAACTGAAGCTTTCTTT.

Details on this clone: The same CDR3 arises from other DNA sequences in this sample as well. The rearrangement joins TRBV5-6 to TRBJ1-5; no definite D call. The CDR3 runs 12 residues. The germline V gene has CDR1 SGHDT and CDR2 YYEEEE. With 3 bases removed from V and 6 bases from J, the gap between germline ends came to 7 bases. The CDR3 DNA sequence: TGTGCCAGCAGCTCACGCGGTCAGCCCCAGCATTTT. Translated, it gives CASSSRGQPQHF.

The chain couples TRBV6-6 to TRBJ1-2, with D possibly TRBD1 on 6 matching bases. CDR1 MNHNY and CDR2 SVGAGI come from the germline V gene (reference sequence). V was shortened by 6 bases and J by 4 bases, with 15 bases between the two germline ends. The CDR3 covers 14 residues. CDR3 in DNA: TGTGCCAGCAGAAACCCTGACAGGTTCTATGGCTACACCTTC. This translates into CASRNPDRFYGYTF.

This chain connects TRBV29-1 to TRBJ1-2, with D hard to call. Trimming took off 4 bases at V and 7 bases at J, with 13 bases between the two ends. Germline CDR1 reads SQVTM; CDR2 reads ANQGSEA. This CDR3 is built from 12 residues. The CDR3 spells CSVVDPGGGYTF. The CDR3 nucleotides read TGCAGCGTTGTGGACCCAGGAGGTGGCTACACCTTC.

This clone was detected once. The CDR3 loop reads CASSHGAGQHYEQYF. The CDR3 bases are TGTGCCAGCAGCCACGGTGCGGGACAGCACTACGAGCAGTACTTC. This chain uses TRBV7-9 with TRBJ2-7; TRBD1 is a possible D gene (7 bases). This CDR3 has 15 amino acids. The V gene's germline CDR1 is SEHNR and CDR2 FQNEAQ (reference sequence). With 5 bases removed from V and 3 bases from J, the gap between germline ends came to 17 bases.

The rearrangement links TRBV27 to TRBJ2-1; TRBD2 agrees at 10 bases. This CDR3 is 16 amino acids long. V shed 5 bases and J 3 bases; nucleotides not matched to a gene: 7. Looked up from germline, CDR1 is MNHEY and CDR2 is SMNVEV (reference sequence). CDR3 bases: TGTGCCAGCAGTCCACGGACTAGCGGCCTCTACAATGAGCAGTTCTTC. Translated, it gives CASSPRTSGLYNEQFF.

V is TRBV4-1 and J is TRBJ2-2; tentatively, D is TRBD2 (6 bases). Trimming took 1 base from V and 2 from J, leaving 11 bases between them. CDR1 MGHRA and CDR2 YSYEKL come from the germline V gene. The CDR3 loop spans 16 amino acids. The CDR3 loop reads CASSQGPSVNTGELFF. CDR3 sequence (DNA): TGCGCCAGCAGCCAAGGGCCTAGCGTCAACACCGGGGAGCTGTTTTTT.

This chain connects TRBV14 to TRBJ2-7, with 9 bases matching TRBD1. V lost 8 bases and J lost 0; bases outside the gene matches: 8. The CDR3 runs to 15 residues. Germline CDR1 SGHDN, CDR2 FVKESK. The CDR3 spells CASARDRASSYEQYF. In DNA, the CDR3 is TGTGCCAGCGCCCGGGACAGGGCCAGCTCCTACGAGCAGTACTTC.

V usage is TRBV30 and J usage is TRBJ1-1, with D maybe TRBD1 (5 bases). Germline assignment: CDR1 GTSNPN and CDR2 SVGIG (reference sequence). V dropped 1 base and J dropped 5 bases, with 11 bases sitting between them. The CDR3 has 13 residues. The CDR3 sequence is CAWSGVRGTEAFF. CDR3 DNA sequence: TGTGCCTGGAGTGGGGTTCGGGGGACTGAAGCTTTCTTT.

This clone was seen only once. This chain connects TRBV2 to TRBJ2-2; D is uncertain. CDR3 length equals 14 residues. The germline CDR1 and CDR2 sequences are SNHLY and FYNNEI. V was shortened by 6 bases and J by 7 bases, with 15 bases between the two germline ends. CDR3 sequence: CASSSPVWGGELFF. For the CDR3, the DNA is TGTGCCAGCAGCTCCCCCGTCTGGGGCGGGGAGCTGTTTTTT.

About this clone: This same CDR3 is encoded by further DNA sequences in the sample. This chain connects TRBV28 to TRBJ1-1; 7 nucleotides align to TRBD1. Germline V gene sequence: CDR1 MDHEN, CDR2 SYDVKM. This CDR3 spans 13 amino acids. With V trimmed by 3 bases and J by 4 bases, 2 bases remained unmatched. The CDR3 protein is CASSFPGGTEAFF. The CDR3 DNA is TGTGCCAGCAGTTTTCCAGGGGGCACTGAAGCTTTCTTT.

The rearrangement uses TRBV5-1 and TRBJ2-7; D remains unclear. Trimming removed 4 bases from V and 2 bases from J, with 19 bases in between. CDR1 is SGHRS and CDR2 is YFSETQ in the germline V gene. CDR3 length: 16 amino acids. Here the CDR3 reads CASSPVLRASTYEQYF. CDR3 nucleotides: TGCGCCAGCAGCCCGGTTCTGAGAGCCTCGACCTACGAGCAGTACTTC.

This chain links TRBV27 with TRBJ2-7, with D possibly TRBD2 on 5 matching bases. V shed 2 bases and J shed 3 bases, with 14 bases lying between them. CDR1 and CDR2 (germline): MNHEY, SMNVEV (reference sequence). The CDR3 runs to 15 residues. The CDR3 region is CASSLNRDSLYEQYF. CDR3 sequence (DNA): TGTGCCAGCAGTTTAAATCGGGATTCCCTCTACGAGCAGTACTTC.

A word on this clone: The sample contains more than one DNA sequence encoding this CDR3. This chain connects TRBV27 to TRBJ2-6; TRBD1 is a possible D gene (6 bases). The CDR3 consists of 14 residues. V was trimmed by 6 bases and J by 2 bases, leaving 8 bases between them. Looked up from germline, CDR1 is MNHEY and CDR2 is SMNVEV (reference sequence). CDR3 amino acids: CASSQGPGANVLTF. As DNA, the CDR3 is TGTGCCAGCAGCCAGGGGCCTGGGGCCAACGTCCTGACTTTC.

The chain links TRBV7-3 to TRBJ2-3; 11 bases map to TRBD2. With V trimmed by 2 bases and J by 4 bases, 2 bases remained unmatched. Germline assignment: CDR1 SGHTA and CDR2 FQGTGA. CDR3 length: 15 amino acids. The chain's CDR3 is CASSLSSGRPDTQYF. CDR3 nucleotides: TGTGCCAGCAGCTTATCTAGCGGGAGGCCAGATACGCAGTATTTT. The full variable domain, rest sourced from reference TRBV7-3 and TRBJ2-3, is GAGVSQTPSNKVTEKGKYVELRCDPISGHTALYWYRQSLGQGPEFLIYFQGTGAADDSGLPNDRFFAVRPEGSVSTLKIQRTERGDSAVYLCASSLSSGRPDTQYFGPGTRLTVL.